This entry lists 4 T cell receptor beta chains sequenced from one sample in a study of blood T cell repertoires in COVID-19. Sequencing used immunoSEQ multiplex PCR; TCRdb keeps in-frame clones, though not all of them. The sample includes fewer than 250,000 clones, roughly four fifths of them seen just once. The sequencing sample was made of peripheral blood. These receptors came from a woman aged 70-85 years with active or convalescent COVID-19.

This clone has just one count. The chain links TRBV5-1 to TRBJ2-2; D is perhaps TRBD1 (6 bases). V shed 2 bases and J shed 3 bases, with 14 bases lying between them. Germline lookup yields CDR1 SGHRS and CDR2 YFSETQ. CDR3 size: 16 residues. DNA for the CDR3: TGCGCCAGCAGCTTCCGGTCCCCAGGGGACACCGGGGAGCTGTTTTTT. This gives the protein CASSFRSPGDTGELFF.

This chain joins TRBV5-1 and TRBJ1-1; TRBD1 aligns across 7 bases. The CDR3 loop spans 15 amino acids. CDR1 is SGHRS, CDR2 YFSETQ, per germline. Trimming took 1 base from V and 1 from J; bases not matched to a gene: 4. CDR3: CASSLSRGTNTEAFF. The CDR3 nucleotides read TGCGCCAGCAGCTTGTCCAGGGGGACGAACACTGAAGCTTTCTTT.

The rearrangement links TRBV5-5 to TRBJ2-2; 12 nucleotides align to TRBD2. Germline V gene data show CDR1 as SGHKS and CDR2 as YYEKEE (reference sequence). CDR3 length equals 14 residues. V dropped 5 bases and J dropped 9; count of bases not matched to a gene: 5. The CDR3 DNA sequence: TGTGCCAGCAGACCGACTAGCGGGAGTTGGGAGCTGTTTTTT. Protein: CASRPTSGSWELFF.

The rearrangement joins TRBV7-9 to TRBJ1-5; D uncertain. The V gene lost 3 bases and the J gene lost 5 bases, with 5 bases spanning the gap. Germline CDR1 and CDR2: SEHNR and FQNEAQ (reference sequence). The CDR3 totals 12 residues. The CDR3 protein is CASSFGDQPQHF. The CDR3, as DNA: TGTGCCAGCAGCTTTGGAGATCAGCCCCAGCATTTT.